This TCR beta chain came from a study of regulatory T cells in long-lasting Graves disease. Study results and limitations: Persistent Graves' patients had lower TCR diversity than newly diagnosed ones.

Library construction for TCR beta used iRepertoire HTBI primers and Arm-PCR of CDR3 regions. In the original processing: Segment identification across samples yielded 60 to 80 TRBV and fewer than 15 TRBJ segments. TCRdb analysed the multiplex PCR reads with MiXCR anew, one entry per CDR3 protein. The authors' filters were not applied to this entry. This sample carries hundreds of thousands of distinct CDR3 sequences, 15% to 20% of them seen once, and the ten largest clones take around 27%. Time point indicated: newly diagnosed GD, antithyroid drugs for less than 3 months. Extracted RNA from PBMCs served as the source of the TCR library. This clonotype was observed at least ten times. Its antigen is undetermined. Trimming took 4 bases from V and 1 from J, leaving 12 bases between them. The CDR3 runs 15 residues. Germline V gene lookup returns CDR1 LGHNT and CDR2 FRNRAP. The sample also formed part of further work on T cells in Graves' hyperthyroidism and ophthalmopathy. That work states: Across 18 months, stable Graves' hyperthyroidism was marked by no progression to ophthalmopathy. Most clonotypes expanded in the thyroid (above 0.001) were also present in blood.

The V call is TRBV12-5, the J call TRBJ2-3; the D gene is possibly TRBD1 (6 bases). The receptor was derived from a man between 35 and 55 years old with Graves disease. This material consisted of peripheral blood mononuclear cells (PBMCs), taken at new diagnosis, from a patient treated with antithyroid drugs. CDR3 in amino acids: CASGSEQGGTDTQYF. CDR3 nucleotide sequence: TGTGCTAGTGGTTCCGAACAGGGAGGCACAGATACGCAGTATTTT.